These 30 T cell receptor beta chains were all obtained from the same sample, sequenced in a study of T cells in Graves' hyperthyroidism and ophthalmopathy. Authors of the study amplified TCR beta CDR3 regions from RNA transcripts. Carried out on the TCR CDR3, a first-round RT-PCR used the HTBI primer set. TCRdb fed the multiplex PCR reads into MiXCR, producing one record per CDR3 protein. The table shows almost 250,000 distinct CDR3 sequences, with around 26% occurring only once. The sequencing sample was made of blood. The receptor set was obtained from a woman between 35 and 50 years old with Graves' ophthalmopathy.

This clonotype was detected ten times or more. The chain couples TRBV11-1 to TRBJ2-7, with 14 bases identical to TRBD2. The CDR3 is 19 amino acids. Per germline, CDR1 SGHAT and CDR2 FQDESV (reference sequence). V was pared by 1 base and J by 2 bases, with 10 bases of the junction left unmatched. The DNA for the CDR3 is TGTGCCAGCAGCTTAGTAGTGGGACTAGCGGGAGCGTCCCCCTACGAGCAGTACTTC. Translation gives CASSLVVGLAGASPYEQYF.

This clonotype was found many times. The rearrangement joins TRBV19 to TRBJ2-7; D is possibly TRBD2 (6 bases). The V gene lost 3 bases and the J gene lost 6 bases, with 9 bases spanning the gap. Germline CDR1 and CDR2: LNHDA and SQIVND (reference sequence). CDR3 size: 12 residues. CDR3: CASSIGRGEQYF. The CDR3 coding sequence is TGTGCCAGTAGTATTGGGCGGGGCGAGCAGTACTTC.

This chain connects TRBV4-1 to TRBJ2-4; 9 nucleotides line up with TRBD1. J lost 11 bases, V lost 0 bases, and 8 bases had no gene match. The CDR3 is made up of 15 amino acids. Germline CDR1 MGHRA, CDR2 YSYEKL. The CDR3 here is CASSQDQGTGYLQYF. The DNA of the CDR3 is TGCGCCAGCAGCCAAGATCAGGGGACAGGGTACCTTCAGTACTTC.

This clonotype was found many times. The chain recombines TRBV30 with TRBJ2-2, with D possibly being TRBD1 or TRBD2 (5 bases each). The CDR3 has 15 residues. V was trimmed by 2 bases and J by 1 base, leaving 11 bases between them. Germline CDR1 reads GTSNPN; CDR2 reads SVGIG (reference sequence). The CDR3 coding sequence is TGTGCCTGGAGTCAGGGAGACCTGAACACCGGGGAGCTGTTTTTT. Its translation is CAWSQGDLNTGELFF.

The chain recombines TRBV12-3 or TRBV12-4 with TRBJ1-1; weak D call: TRBD1 (5 bases). CDR3 length equals 13 residues. With 5 bases removed from V and 2 bases from J, the gap between germline ends came to 9 bases. CDR3 nucleotide sequence: TGTGCCAGCAGTAGGGACGGAAACACTGAAGCTTTCTTT. Translation: CASSRDGNTEAFF.

This clonotype was counted many times. The rearrangement joins TRBV5-1 to TRBJ2-2; 7 bases are a match to TRBD2. CDR1 is SGHRS and CDR2 is YFSETQ in the germline V gene. This CDR3 contains 16 residues. The junction had 7 bases not matched to a gene; V was cut back by 1 base and J by 4 bases. The CDR3, as DNA: TGCGCCAGCAGCTTGAGGGTGGCTAGCGGCACCGGGGAGCTGTTTTTT. Amino acids: CASSLRVASGTGELFF.

This clonotype was counted many times. CDR3 nucleotide sequence: TGTGCCACCAGCAGAGAGACGCCCCAGCGGGGTGCCTACGAGCAGTACTTC. The encoded protein is CATSRETPQRGAYEQYF. V and J are TRBV15 and TRBJ2-7; TRBD2 matches 7 bases. CDR1 LNHNV and CDR2 YYDKDF come from the germline V gene (reference sequence). The ends lost 0 bases at V and 2 bases at J; junction bases unmatched: 10. The CDR3 sequence is 17 residues long.

This clonotype was detected ten times or more. The chain recombines TRBV13 with TRBJ2-7; the match to TRBD1 covers 8 bases. The germline V gene encodes CDR1 PRHDT and CDR2 FYEKMQ (reference sequence). Germline trimming cut 5 bases from V and 2 bases from J; bases unmatched to any gene: 11. The CDR3 length is 16 residues. This CDR3 reads CASSVSGTGPPYEQYF. DNA of the CDR3: TGTGCCAGCAGCGTATCCGGGACAGGACCTCCCTACGAGCAGTACTTC.

This clonotype has a count of ten or more. The V gene is TRBV30, the J gene TRBJ2-2, with D uncertain. CDR1 and CDR2 (germline): GTSNPN, SVGIG (reference sequence). V lost 4 bases and J lost 0, with 9 bases in between. The CDR3 is 14 amino acids. CDR3 DNA sequence: TGTGCCTGGATGTGGCAGACGAACACCGGGGAGCTGTTTTTT. Encoded protein: CAWMWQTNTGELFF.

The sample holds many counts of this clonotype. The CDR3 sequence is CASSGAAGVDYEQYF. The DNA for the CDR3 is TGCGCCAGCAGTGGGGCAGCGGGAGTGGACTACGAGCAGTACTTC. The chain is built from TRBV10-2 and TRBJ2-7, with 8 bases identical to TRBD2. V lost 4 bases, J lost 3 bases, and 8 bases stayed unmatched. The CDR3 has 15 residues. Germline CDR1 reads WSHSY; CDR2 reads SAAADI.

The chain carries TRBV29-1 and TRBJ1-5; a weak D match, TRBD1 (5 bases). This CDR3 is 13 amino acids long. CDR1 and CDR2 from the germline V gene are SQVTM and ANQGSEA. The V and J ends lost 3 bases and 6 bases respectively, with 12 bases between them. For the CDR3, the DNA is TGCAGCGTTGAGTCAGGGTTCGGTCAGCCCCAGCATTTT. Protein sequence: CSVESGFGQPQHF.

The rearrangement uses TRBV27 and TRBJ1-2; the D gene is possibly TRBD1 (5 bases). Germline loops: CDR1 MNHEY, CDR2 SMNVEV (reference sequence). V lost 5 bases and J lost 7, with 20 bases in between. The CDR3 consists of 15 residues. The CDR3 bases are TGTGCCAGCAGTCGGGGGGACGCCGAGTCGGGTGGCTACACCTTC. Translated, it gives CASSRGDAESGGYTF.

This clonotype has ten or more counts. This chain connects TRBV4-2 to TRBJ2-7; no reliable D call. Germline assignment: CDR1 LGHNA and CDR2 YNFKEQ. The CDR3 spans 13 residues. V was clipped by 1 base and J by 3 bases, with 7 bases between them. In nucleotides, the CDR3 is TGTGCCAGCAGCCAAGCCGTGGACTACGAGCAGTACTTC. Residues: CASSQAVDYEQYF.

This clonotype was observed many times. This rearrangement joins TRBV3-1 to TRBJ2-7; tentatively, D is TRBD1 or TRBD2 (5 bases each). The CDR3 is 13 residues long. The ends were cut back, 3 bases at V and 9 bases at J, with 15 bases in the middle. Germline CDR1 is LGHDT and CDR2 is YNNKEL (reference sequence). The CDR3: CASSHREPSVQYF. CDR3 DNA sequence: TGTGCCAGCAGCCACAGGGAGCCCTCCGTGCAGTACTTC.

This clonotype was counted at least ten times. This rearrangement joins TRBV20-1 to TRBJ2-5; weak D call: TRBD1 (5 bases). Between the trimmed V and J ends, which lost 5 bases and 1 base, there was a span of 8 bases. CDR3 size: 12 residues. Germline V lookup: CDR1 DFQATT, CDR2 SNEGSKA (reference sequence). The CDR3 DNA reads as TGCAGTGCTTCAGGGTTCCAAGAGACCCAGTACTTC. Translated: CSASGFQETQYF.

The rearrangement links TRBV28 to TRBJ1-1; D uncertain. Trimming removed 4 bases from V and 6 bases from J, with 9 bases in between. This CDR3 has 12 residues. The germline V gene encodes CDR1 MDHEN and CDR2 SYDVKM. The CDR3 sequence: CASSWGDAEAFF. The CDR3 nucleotides read TGTGCCAGCAGTTGGGGTGACGCTGAAGCTTTCTTT.

This clonotype was detected many times. The rearrangement uses TRBV12-3 or TRBV12-4 and TRBJ1-5, with 7 bases aligning to TRBD1. The CDR3 loop spans 14 amino acids. V lost 6 bases to trimming and J lost 6 bases; unmatched junction nucleotides: 8. CDR3 amino acids: CASSLTGNAQPQHF. CDR3 nucleotides: TGTGCCAGCAGCCTGACAGGGAATGCTCAGCCCCAGCATTTT.

This clonotype was recorded only once. Just one base apart from a much larger clone, this may be a read error. This chain uses TRBV14 with TRBJ2-2; D remains unclear. CDR3 length: 17 amino acids. The germline V gene encodes CDR1 SGHDN and CDR2 FVKESK. The CDR3 nucleotides read TGTGCCAACAGCCAAGATCGGGCCGATTTCCTCACCGGGGAGCTGTTTTTT. Its translation: CANSQDRADFLTGELFF.

This clonotype came up many times. The chain recombines TRBV28 with TRBJ1-1; no reliable D call. V lost 6 bases to trimming and J lost 1 base, with 12 bases between them. The length of the CDR3 is 14 residues. CDR1 and CDR2 (germline): MDHEN, SYDVKM. The CDR3 spells CASRPPTENTEAFF. CDR3 DNA: TGTGCCAGCAGACCTCCTACAGAGAACACTGAAGCTTTCTTT.

The chain uses TRBV12-3 or TRBV12-4 and TRBJ1-2; no clear D. This CDR3 is built from 12 residues. The V end lost 4 bases, the J end lost 8 bases, and 11 bases lay between the germline ends. The CDR3 nucleotides are TGTGCCAGCAGTTCCGGAGGGCGCGGCTACACCTTC. This gives the protein CASSSGGRGYTF.

This clonotype was seen at least ten times. As DNA, the CDR3 is TGCAGTGCTAGAGATTATCCCGGGGGCGGGAGGGCTTACGAGCAGTACTTC. This gives the protein CSARDYPGGGRAYEQYF. The chain recombines TRBV20-1 with TRBJ2-7; 9 bases are shared with TRBD2. V gave up 0 bases and J gave up 4 bases; unmatched junction bases: 13. The CDR3 extends over 17 amino acids. The germline CDR1 and CDR2 sequences are DFQATT and SNEGSKA (reference sequence).

This clonotype was counted at least ten times. V usage is TRBV27 and J usage is TRBJ2-6, with D unresolved. CDR3 length equals 15 residues. The V and J ends lost 5 bases and 0 bases respectively, with 8 bases between them. Germline loops: CDR1 MNHEY, CDR2 SMNVEV (reference sequence). CDR3: CASSHTGSGANVLTF. CDR3 nucleotide sequence: TGTGCCAGCAGTCACACGGGCTCTGGGGCCAACGTCCTGACTTTC.

This clonotype has at least ten counts. J is TRBJ2-7 and V is TRBV14; a possible D gene is TRBD1 (6 bases). The V gene's germline CDR1 is SGHDN and CDR2 FVKESK. There are 14 residues in the CDR3. V was pared by 3 bases and J by 3 bases, with 12 bases between. The DNA of the CDR3 is TGTGCCAGCAGCCACCTCCGGACAGTCTACGAGCAGTACTTC. This gives the protein CASSHLRTVYEQYF.

This rearrangement joins TRBV2 to TRBJ2-7; D is undetermined. Germline V gene sequence: CDR1 SNHLY, CDR2 FYNNEI. The V end was cut by 4 bases, the J end by 3 bases, with 13 bases between. The CDR3 totals 14 residues. CDR3 in amino acids: CASSGLVSLYEQYF. CDR3 sequence (DNA): TGTGCCAGCAGTGGACTGGTATCCCTCTACGAGCAGTACTTC.

This clonotype was picked up many times. V gene TRBV6-4 combines with J gene TRBJ2-2; D might be TRBD1 (5 bases). The CDR3 sequence is 15 residues long. V lost 2 bases and J 5 bases, leaving 12 bases between the germline ends. CDR1 and CDR2 from the germline V gene are MRHNA and SNTAGT. The CDR3 region is CASSDRGTITGELFF. CDR3 sequence (DNA): TGTGCCAGCAGTGACAGGGGCACTATTACCGGGGAGCTGTTTTTT.

In this sample, this clonotype turned up many times. V gene TRBV20-1 combines with J gene TRBJ1-1, with TRBD1 identical over 8 bases. The CDR3 loop spans 20 amino acids. V lost 5 bases and J lost 3; bases outside the gene matches: 26. Germline CDR1 DFQATT, CDR2 SNEGSKA (reference sequence). The CDR3 region is CSAVGQGKVAVVLKYTEAFF. The CDR3, as DNA: TGCAGTGCTGTTGGACAGGGTAAAGTGGCCGTGGTGTTAAAATACACTGAAGCTTTCTTT.

This clonotype was picked up many times. The chain joins TRBV28 to TRBJ1-5; maybe TRBD1 (5 bases). The germline V and J ends were trimmed by 3 bases and 8 bases, with 14 bases remaining between them. Germline CDR1 is MDHEN and CDR2 is SYDVKM. This CDR3 region has 14 residues. CDR3 amino acids: CASSLQGGSKPQHF. The CDR3 DNA sequence: TGTGCCAGCAGTTTGCAGGGAGGTTCGAAGCCCCAGCATTTT. The full variable domain, in which reference TRBV28 and TRBJ1-5 provide the parts outside the CDR3, is DVKVTQSSRYLVKRTGEKVFLECVQDMDHENMFWYRQDPGLGLRLIYFSYDVKMKEKGDIPEGYSVSREKKERFSLILESASTNQTSMYLCASSLQGGSKPQHFGDGTRLSIL.

The sample holds a few counts of this clonotype. One base away lies a much larger clone, so this may be a sequencing read error. The chain recombines TRBV4-1 with TRBJ2-2; the D is unclear. CDR3 size: 16 residues. Looked up from germline, CDR1 is MGHRA and CDR2 is YSYEKL. V lost 1 base and J lost 4, with 13 bases in between. CDR3 sequence: CASSQVIASITGELFF. The CDR3, as DNA: TGCGCCAGCAGCCAAGTTATAGCCTCGATCACCGGGGAGCTGTTTTTT.

In this sample, this clonotype turned up many times. V usage is TRBV5-4 and J usage is TRBJ2-2; the D is unclear. The V gene's germline CDR1 is SGHNT and CDR2 YYREEE (reference sequence). CDR3 length: 12 residues. Trimming took off 10 bases at V and 2 bases at J, with 9 bases between the two ends. CDR3 coding DNA: TGTGCCCAACACGTTAACACCGGGGAGCTGTTTTTT. As protein: CAQHVNTGELFF.

The chain has TRBV29-1 and TRBJ1-1, with TRBD1 matching 9 bases. The germline gives CDR1 SQVTM, CDR2 ANQGSEA. Trimming at V came to 5 bases and at J to 2 bases, leaving 3 bases not matched to a gene. This CDR3 is 13 amino acids long. The CDR3 DNA reads TGCAGCGTTACGGGACAGGGCAACACTGAAGCTTTCTTT. It specifies CSVTGQGNTEAFF.